This record covers a single T cell receptor beta chain. The entry originates in a study of control samples from healthy donors and cancer patients. The germline gives CDR1 KGHSH, CDR2 LQKENI. This CDR3 has 14 residues. Deletions cut 3 bases from V and 4 bases from J, with 12 bases between. Using immunoSEQ multiplex PCR, the repertoire was profiled, and TCRdb retains in-frame clones only, with some absent. The sample carries approximately 98,000 clones, around 80% recorded once. Material: blood. This chain joins TRBV18 and TRBJ1-1; D perhaps matches TRBD1 (6 bases). The origin of this receptor is a man younger than 35 in good health. The CDR3 nucleotides are TGTGCCAGCTCACCCGACAGGAGAGGCACTGAAGCTTTCTTT. This encodes CASSPDRRGTEAFF.